This section outlines one T cell receptor (beta chain) sequence together with its context. Its antigen is currently unknown. Germline CDR1 SGHRS, CDR2 YFSETQ. The V and J ends lost 0 bases and 3 bases respectively, with 7 bases between them. This CDR3 region has 13 residues. The data were obtained in a study of shared clonotypes between healthy human individuals. At the level of the study: Each donor's CD8 memory used one plate, CD8 naive two, each CD4 subset three.

From CD4+ cells came CD45RA+ naive and CD45RA-negative memory subsets. Study results and caveats: With few donors, the genetic and exposure-history diversity represented was limited.

Repertoires were generated with immunoSEQ multiplex PCR, while TCRdb's copy carries only in-frame clones and drops some. Of roughly 2 million clones in the sample, 85% to 95% were seen once. The clonotype originates from a man between 18 and 35 years old in good health. The sample taken for sequencing was naive CD4+ T cells sorted from blood. The subset: CD45RA+ positively selected. This chain joins TRBV5-1 and TRBJ2-7; D not resolved. The DNA for the CDR3 is TGCGCCAGCAGCTTGGCTTGGAACTACGAGCAGTACTTC. This translates into CASSLAWNYEQYF.